This T cell receptor (beta chain) is from a study of blood T cell repertoires in COVID-19. Study-level information: Some COVID-19 samples were acute and others convalescent; all came from the United States, Italy and Spain. PBMCs, B-cell-depleted T cells, or T cells provided the cDNA or gDNA that made up the material.

This CDR3 contains 15 residues. V gave up 0 bases and J gave up 7 bases; unmatched junction bases: 7. CDR1 and CDR2 (germline): SEHNR, FQNEAQ (reference sequence). As originally analysed: By means of reference gene primer amplification, nucleated cell counts were estimated. Some clones are missing from TCRdb's copy, which holds only in-frame ones; the method was immunoSEQ multiplex PCR. That table furnishes V, J and clone size, whereas the DNA furnished D and trimming. Among 22,000 or so clones listed, around nine tenths were seen once. This TCR derives from a woman in her sixties with active COVID-19. The chain has TRBV7-9 and TRBJ1-2; 8 positions match TRBD1. Sequencing used peripheral blood. Written as DNA, the CDR3 is TGTGCCAGCAGCTTAGCTGGCCAGGGGGCGCTTGGCTACACCTTC. Its translation is CASSLAGQGALGYTF. The full variable domain, completed using reference TRBV7-9 and TRBJ1-2, is DTGVSQNPRHKITKRGQNVTFRCDPISEHNRLYWYRQTLGQGPEFLTYFQNEAQLEKSRLLSDRFSAERPKGSFSTLEIQRTEQGDSAMYLCASSLAGQGALGYTFGSGTRLTVV.